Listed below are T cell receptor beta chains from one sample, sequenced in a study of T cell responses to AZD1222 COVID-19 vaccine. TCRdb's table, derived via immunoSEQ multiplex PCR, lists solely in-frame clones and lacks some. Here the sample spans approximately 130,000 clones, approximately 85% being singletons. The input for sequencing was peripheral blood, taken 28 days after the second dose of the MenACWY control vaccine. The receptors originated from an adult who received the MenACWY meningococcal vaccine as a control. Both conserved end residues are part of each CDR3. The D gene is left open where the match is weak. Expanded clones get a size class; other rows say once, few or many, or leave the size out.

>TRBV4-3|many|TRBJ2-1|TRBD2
CASSQVLAGAYNEQFF
TGCGCCAGCAGCCAGGTACTAGCGGGAGCCTACAATGAGCAGTTCTTC
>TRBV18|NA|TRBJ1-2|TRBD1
CASSPRGVRQGSNYGYTF
TGTGCCAGCTCACCAAGGGGAGTACGACAGGGGTCGAACTATGGCTACACCTTC
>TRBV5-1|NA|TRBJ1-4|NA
CASSLQGFGEKLFF
TGCGCCAGCAGCTTGCAGGGGTTTGGGGAAAAACTGTTTTTT
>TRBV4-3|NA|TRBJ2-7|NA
CASSQAAGPYEQYF
TGCGCCAGCAGCCAAGCGGCGGGACCCTACGAGCAGTACTTC
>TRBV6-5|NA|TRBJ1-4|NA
CASRITGVEKLFF
TGTGCCAGCAGGATAACGGGGGTCGAAAAACTGTTTTTT
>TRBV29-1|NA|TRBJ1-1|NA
CSVVGANTEAFF
TGCAGCGTTGTTGGAGCGAACACTGAAGCTTTCTTT
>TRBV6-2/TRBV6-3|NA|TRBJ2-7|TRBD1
CASSPQRGWGQGISYEQYF
TGTGCCAGCAGCCCACAGAGGGGATGGGGACAGGGGATTTCCTACGAGCAGTACTTC
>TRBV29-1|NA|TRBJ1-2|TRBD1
CSLLSQGAGGYTF
TGCAGCCTCCTATCGCAGGGGGCTGGTGGCTACACCTTC
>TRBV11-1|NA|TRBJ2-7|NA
CASAGGATYEQYF
TGTGCCAGCGCGGGTGGAGCCACCTACGAGCAGTACTTC
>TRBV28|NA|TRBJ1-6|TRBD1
CASSLYGQGPYNSPLHF
TGTGCCAGCAGTTTATACGGACAGGGGCCATATAATTCACCCCTCCACTTT
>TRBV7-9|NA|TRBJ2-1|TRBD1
CASSLATGTGMFF
TGTGCCAGCAGCTTAGCCACCGGGACAGGGATGTTCTTC
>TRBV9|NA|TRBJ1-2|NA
CASRPPGEPPFGYGYTF
TGTGCCAGCAGGCCCCCGGGGGAGCCGCCGTTCGGCTATGGCTACACCTTC
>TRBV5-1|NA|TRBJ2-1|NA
CASSPPAGLNNEQFF
TGCGCCAGCAGCCCGCCCGCAGGGCTGAACAATGAGCAGTTCTTC
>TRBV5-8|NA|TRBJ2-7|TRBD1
CASLNRGPLSYEQYF
TGTGCCAGCTTGAACAGGGGGCCCCTCTCCTACGAGCAGTACTTC
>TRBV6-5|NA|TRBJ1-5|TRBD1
CASRTGGTGYQPQHF
TGTGCCAGCAGAACGGGGGGGACAGGGTATCAGCCCCAGCATTTT
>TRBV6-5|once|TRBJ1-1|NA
CASSYLPDSNTEAFF
TGTGCCAGCAGTTACTTACCGGACAGTAACACTGAAGCTTTCTTT
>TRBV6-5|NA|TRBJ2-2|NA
CASSYSRRTNTGELFF
TGTGCCAGCAGTTACTCGAGGAGAACTAACACCGGGGAGCTGTTTTTT
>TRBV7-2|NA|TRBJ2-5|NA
CASSYRGPYQETQYF
TGTGCCAGCAGCTACCGGGGGCCGTACCAAGAGACCCAGTACTTC
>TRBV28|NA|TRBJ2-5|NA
CASSLITRVSETQYF
TGTGCCAGCAGCCTAATAACCAGGGTCTCAGAGACCCAGTACTTC
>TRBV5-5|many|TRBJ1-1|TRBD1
CASSRPGQGARGAFF
TGTGCCAGCAGTAGACCGGGACAGGGGGCACGGGGGGCTTTCTTT
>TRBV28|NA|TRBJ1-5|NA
CASSSSRGFWNNQPQHF
TGTGCCAGCAGCTCCTCAAGGGGGTTTTGGAACAATCAGCCCCAGCATTTT
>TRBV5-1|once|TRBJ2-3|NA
CASSRDPGDTDTQYF
TGCGCCAGCAGCCGAGACCCGGGAGACACAGATACGCAGTATTTT
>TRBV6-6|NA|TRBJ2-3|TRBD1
CASSPTRGTDTQYF
TGTGCCAGCAGTCCGACCAGGGGGACAGATACGCAGTATTTT
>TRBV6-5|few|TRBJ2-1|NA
CASSLSWGEQFF
TGTGCCAGCAGTCTTAGCTGGGGCGAGCAGTTCTTC
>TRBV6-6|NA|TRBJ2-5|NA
CASSYAAGSQETQYF
TGTGCCAGCAGTTACGCGGCAGGGAGTCAAGAGACCCAGTACTTC
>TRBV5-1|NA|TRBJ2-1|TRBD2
CASSLAPAGALNNNEQFF
TGCGCCAGCAGCTTGGCCCCAGCGGGGGCCCTAAATAACAATGAGCAGTTCTTC
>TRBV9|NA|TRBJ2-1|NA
CASSGPQVKSDEQFF
TGTGCCAGCAGCGGTCCCCAGGTTAAAAGTGACGAGCAGTTCTTC
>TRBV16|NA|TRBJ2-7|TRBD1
CASSLTGGFYEQYF
TGTGCCAGCAGCCTCACAGGGGGCTTCTACGAGCAGTACTTC
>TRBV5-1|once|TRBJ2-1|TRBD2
CASSTDLSGWNEQFF
TGCGCCAGCAGCACCGATCTTAGCGGGTGGAATGAGCAGTTCTTC
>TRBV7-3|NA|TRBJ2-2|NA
CASTGADGELFF
TGTGCCAGCACCGGAGCGGACGGGGAGCTGTTTTTT
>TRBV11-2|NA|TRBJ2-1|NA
CASSPDFGSYNEQFF
TGTGCCAGCAGCCCAGACTTCGGTTCGTACAATGAGCAGTTCTTC
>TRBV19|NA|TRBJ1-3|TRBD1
CASSLYGQGASGNTIYF
TGTGCCAGTAGTCTCTACGGACAGGGGGCCTCTGGAAACACCATATATTTT
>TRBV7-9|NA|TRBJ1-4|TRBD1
CASSRTGFEKLFF
TGTGCCAGCAGTCGGACAGGGTTTGAAAAACTGTTTTTT
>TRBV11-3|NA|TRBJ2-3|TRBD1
CASSFGDRRNTDTQYF
TGTGCCAGCAGCTTCGGGGACAGGCGGAACACAGATACGCAGTATTTT
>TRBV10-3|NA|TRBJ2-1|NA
CAISEFRGEQFF
TGTGCCATCAGTGAGTTTAGAGGTGAGCAGTTCTTC
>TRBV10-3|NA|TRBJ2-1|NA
CAISEFPRDNEQFF
TGTGCCATCAGTGAGTTCCCCCGGGACAATGAGCAGTTCTTC
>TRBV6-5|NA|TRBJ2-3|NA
CASSRRTRDDTQYF
TGTGCCAGCAGCCGAAGAACCCGAGACGATACGCAGTATTTT
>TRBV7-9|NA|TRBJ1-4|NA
CASSLLLGATNEKLFF
TGTGCCAGCAGCTTACTGTTGGGGGCAACTAATGAAAAACTGTTTTTT
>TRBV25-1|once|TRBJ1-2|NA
CASPWPPNYGYTF
TGTGCCAGCCCTTGGCCCCCGAACTATGGCTACACCTTC
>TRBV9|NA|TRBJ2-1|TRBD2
CASSGLAGGPNEQFF
TGTGCCAGCAGCGGACTAGCGGGAGGGCCGAATGAGCAGTTCTTC
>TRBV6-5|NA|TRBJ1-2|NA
CASSYPGVGYGYTF
TGTGCCAGCAGTTACCCAGGGGTGGGCTATGGCTACACCTTC
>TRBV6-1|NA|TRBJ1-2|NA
CASSEAGYYGYTF
TGTGCCAGCAGTGAAGCCGGATACTATGGCTACACCTTC
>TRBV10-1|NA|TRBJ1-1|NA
CASSDGRTEAFF
TGCGCCAGCAGTGATGGAAGGACTGAAGCTTTCTTT
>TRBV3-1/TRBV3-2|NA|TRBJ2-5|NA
CASSQDHVGQGQETQYF
TGTGCCAGCAGCCAAGACCATGTAGGGCAAGGGCAAGAGACCCAGTACTTC
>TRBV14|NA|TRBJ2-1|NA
CASSQDRVSEQFF
TGTGCCAGCAGCCAAGATAGGGTCTCTGAGCAGTTCTTC
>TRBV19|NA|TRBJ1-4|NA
CASSIVDRINEKLFF
TGTGCCAGTAGTATAGTTGACAGGATTAATGAAAAACTGTTTTTT
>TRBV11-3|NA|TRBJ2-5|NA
CASSPLQSLGETQYF
TGTGCCAGCAGCCCCCTTCAGTCTTTGGGGGAGACCCAGTACTTC
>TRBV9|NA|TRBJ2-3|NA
CASSPRTASTDTQYF
TGTGCCAGCAGCCCCCGGACAGCTAGCACAGATACGCAGTATTTT
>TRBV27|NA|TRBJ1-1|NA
CASSLSARLEAFF
TGTGCCAGCAGTTTATCCGCCCGCCTTGAAGCTTTCTTT
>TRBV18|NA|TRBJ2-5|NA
CASSRQAIFGSQETQYF
TGTGCCAGCTCACGACAGGCAATCTTTGGGTCCCAAGAGACCCAGTACTTC
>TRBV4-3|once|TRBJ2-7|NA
CASSQDVPYEQYF
TGCGCCAGCAGCCAAGATGTCCCCTACGAGCAGTACTTC
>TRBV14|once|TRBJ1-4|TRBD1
CASSLLPRQGTFATNEKLFF
TGTGCCAGCAGCCTTCTGCCCCGACAGGGAACTTTTGCAACTAATGAAAAACTGTTTTTT
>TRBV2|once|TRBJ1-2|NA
CASSSPTRLLGGYTF
TGTGCCAGCAGTTCACCCACACGTCTCCTAGGGGGCTACACCTTC